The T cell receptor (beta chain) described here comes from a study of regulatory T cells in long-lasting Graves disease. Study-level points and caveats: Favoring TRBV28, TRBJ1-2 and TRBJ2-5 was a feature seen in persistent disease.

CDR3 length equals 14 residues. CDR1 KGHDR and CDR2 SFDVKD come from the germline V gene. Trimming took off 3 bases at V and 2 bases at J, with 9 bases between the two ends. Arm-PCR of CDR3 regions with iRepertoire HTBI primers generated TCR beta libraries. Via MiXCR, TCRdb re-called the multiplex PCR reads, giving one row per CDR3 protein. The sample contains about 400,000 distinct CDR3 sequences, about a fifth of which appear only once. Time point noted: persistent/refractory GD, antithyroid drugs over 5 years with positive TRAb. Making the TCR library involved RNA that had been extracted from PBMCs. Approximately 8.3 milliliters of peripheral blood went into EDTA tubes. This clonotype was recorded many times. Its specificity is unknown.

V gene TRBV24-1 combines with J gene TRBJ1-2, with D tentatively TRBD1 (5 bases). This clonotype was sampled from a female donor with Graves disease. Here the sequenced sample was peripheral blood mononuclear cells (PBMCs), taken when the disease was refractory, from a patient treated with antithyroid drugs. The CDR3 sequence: CATSDGQINYGYTF. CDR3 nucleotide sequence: TGTGCCACCAGTGATGGACAAATCAACTATGGCTACACCTTC.